This T cell receptor beta chain was profiled in a study of T cells after yellow fever vaccination. Germline V lookup: CDR1 LGHNA, CDR2 YSLEER. The CDR3 loop spans 13 amino acids. V gave up 0 bases and J gave up 0 bases, with 2 bases separating them. This clonotype appeared a few times. Antigen unknown. Study-level results: At approximately 96% for CD4 and just over 85% for CD8, most primary-vaccination clones showed up again after the booster.

It was through 5'RACE template switching that TCR cDNA was made, with a universal primer site and UMIs added. TCRdb re-called the 5' RACE reads with MiXCR, one entry per CDR3 protein. The sample gives a few hundred thousand distinct CDR3 sequences, less than 4.5% of which show up once; 23% is in the top ten. The V and J genes are TRBV4-3 and TRBJ1-2; D is ambiguous. The sequence was collected from a man in his late teens or twenties who received the YFV17D yellow fever vaccine. The source material was PBMCs, sampled on the day of the yellow fever booster vaccination. CDR3 DNA sequence: TGCGCCAGCAGCCAAGATCCTAACTATGGCTACACCTTC. The encoded protein is CASSQDPNYGYTF.